This section outlines one TCR beta chain sequence together with its context. Its specificity is not known. The sample is drawn from a study of T cells after yellow fever vaccination. Study-wide results and caveats: Clonotype sharing between CD4 and CD8 compartments was small. Post-booster repertoires contained most primary-vaccination clones again (around 97% CD4, about 88% CD8).

Per germline, CDR1 SNHLY and CDR2 FYNNEI. The V gene lost 7 bases and the J gene lost 0 bases, with 6 bases spanning the gap. The CDR3 has 12 amino acids. TCRdb recomputed calls from the 5' RACE reads with MiXCR, one row per CDR3 protein. The sample has approximately 300,000 distinct CDR3 sequences, 8.5% to 10% seen once. Sequenced here: PBMCs, sampled on the day of the first yellow fever vaccination. This TCR derives from a man aged 18 to 30 who received the YFV17D yellow fever vaccine. The chain employs TRBV2 and TRBJ1-1; D is ambiguous. This chain's CDR3 is CASTVMNTEAFF. The CDR3 bases are TGTGCCAGCACGGTCATGAACACTGAAGCTTTCTTT.